This TCR beta chain is drawn from a study of a mutant IDH1 vaccine in newly diagnosed glioma. Study-level background: Beginning 4-6 weeks after radiotherapy alone, or with temozolomide cycles, vaccination took place. The study's findings and limits: No link was apparently found between pseudoprogression and changes in top peripheral T cell clonotypes.

Stated time point: week 47, end of study. Topical imiquimod was applied with each vaccine dose, which held 300 ug of mutant IDH1 20-mer peptide. Produced via immunoSEQ multiplex PCR; TCRdb's table is partial and in-frame only. The sample shows fewer than 95,000 clones, approximately 75% of them seen only once. This clone was detected a few times. Its target is unknown. The CDR3 has 14 amino acids. V was trimmed by 1 base and J by 4 bases, leaving 10 bases between them. The V gene's germline CDR1 is MNHEY and CDR2 SMNVEV (reference sequence). This material consisted of PBMCs, taken from a glioma patient whose treatment included an IDH1 peptide vaccine. V usage is TRBV27 and J usage is TRBJ1-1; no reliable D call. This TCR derives from a man aged 40-50 years with glioma. The CDR3 loop is CASSLFGVTTEAFF. For the CDR3, the DNA is TGTGCCAGCAGTTTATTTGGGGTAACCACTGAAGCTTTCTTT.